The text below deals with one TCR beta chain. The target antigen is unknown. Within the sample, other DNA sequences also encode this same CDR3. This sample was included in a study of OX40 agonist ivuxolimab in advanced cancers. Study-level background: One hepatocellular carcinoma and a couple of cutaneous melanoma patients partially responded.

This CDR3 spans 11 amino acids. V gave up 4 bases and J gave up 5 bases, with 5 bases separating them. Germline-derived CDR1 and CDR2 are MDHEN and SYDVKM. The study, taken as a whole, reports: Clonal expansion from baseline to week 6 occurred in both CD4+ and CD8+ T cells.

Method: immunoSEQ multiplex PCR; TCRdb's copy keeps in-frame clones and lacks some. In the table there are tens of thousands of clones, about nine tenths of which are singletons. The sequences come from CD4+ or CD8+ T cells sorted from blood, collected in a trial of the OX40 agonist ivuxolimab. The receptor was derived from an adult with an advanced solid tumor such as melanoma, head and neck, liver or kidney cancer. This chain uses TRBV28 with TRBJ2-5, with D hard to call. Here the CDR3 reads CASSSPETQYF. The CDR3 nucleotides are TGTGCCAGCAGTTCTCCGGAGACCCAGTACTTC.